These 28 T cell receptor beta chains were sequenced from one sample in a study of OX40 agonist ivuxolimab in advanced cancers. Some clones are missing from TCRdb's copy, which holds only in-frame ones; the method was immunoSEQ multiplex PCR. The sample has 65,000 to 85,000 clones; 80% to 95% are singletons. Sequencing was performed on CD4+ or CD8+ T cells sorted from blood, taken in a trial of the OX40 agonist ivuxolimab. The receptors derive from an adult with an advanced solid tumor such as melanoma, head and neck, liver or kidney cancer.

The chain has TRBV7-9 and TRBJ2-7; 7 bases line up with TRBD1. Germline CDR1 reads SEHNR; CDR2 reads FQNEAQ (reference sequence). J gave up 3 bases and V 5 bases, and 7 bases lay outside the gene matches. CDR3 length equals 14 residues. The CDR3 loop is CASSQQQGFYEQYF. CDR3 nucleotides: TGTGCCAGCAGCCAGCAACAGGGGTTCTACGAGCAGTACTTC. The full variable domain, in which reference TRBV7-9 and TRBJ2-7 provide the parts outside the CDR3, is DTGVSQNPRHKITKRGQNVTFRCDPISEHNRLYWYRQTLGQGPEFLTYFQNEAQLEKSRLLSDRFSAERPKGSFSTLEIQRTEQGDSAMYLCASSQQQGFYEQYFGPGTRLTVT.

The V call is TRBV5-1, the J call TRBJ1-2; a weak D match, TRBD1 (5 bases). The germline V and J ends were trimmed by 7 bases and 6 bases, with 16 bases remaining between them. The CDR3 has 13 residues. Germline lookup yields CDR1 SGHRS and CDR2 YFSETQ. CDR3 region: CASQGMGIDGYTF. The DNA for the CDR3 is TGCGCCAGCCAGGGAATGGGGATAGATGGCTACACCTTC.

The V gene is TRBV5-4, the J gene TRBJ2-7; D may be TRBD2 (5 bases). The germline CDR1 and CDR2 sequences are SGHNT and YYREEE (reference sequence). This CDR3 is built from 13 residues. Trimming stripped 0 bases from V and 1 base from J, with 5 bases between. The CDR3 DNA sequence: TGTGCCAGCAGCTTGGCGGGGTCCTACGAGCAGTACTTC. It codes for CASSLAGSYEQYF.

This sequence joins TRBV28 and TRBJ2-3; 15 bases are a match to TRBD2. Germline V gene data show CDR1 as MDHEN and CDR2 as SYDVKM. The CDR3 runs to 17 residues. Trimming cost V 5 bases and J 1 base; bases outside gene matches: 4. The CDR3 DNA reads as TGTGCCAGCAGTGGGACTAGCGGGGGGATACGCACAGATACGCAGTATTTT. Protein product: CASSGTSGGIRTDTQYF.

This chain links TRBV6-5 with TRBJ2-2; TRBD2 matches 9 bases. The CDR3 runs to 15 residues. In germline, CDR1 is MNHEY, CDR2 SVGAGI. V gave up 2 bases and J gave up 7 bases; unmatched junction bases: 5. The CDR3: CASSYGTSPGGELFF. CDR3 nucleotide sequence: TGTGCCAGCAGTTACGGGACTAGCCCCGGCGGGGAGCTGTTTTTT.

This clone was found once. The rearrangement joins TRBV6-8 to TRBJ2-3; 9 positions agree with TRBD2. This CDR3 has 16 amino acids. The germline V gene has CDR1 MNHGY and CDR2 SAAAGT. V dropped 2 bases and J dropped 6; count of bases not matched to a gene: 9. In DNA form, the CDR3 reads TGTGCCAGCAGTTACCCTGAGCGGGGGGAGGATGATACGCAGTATTTT. It specifies CASSYPERGEDDTQYF.

The chain carries TRBV13 and TRBJ2-3, with TRBD1 as a possible D gene (6 bases). Trimming removed 1 base from V and 0 bases from J, with 8 bases in between. Germline V gene lookup returns CDR1 PRHDT and CDR2 FYEKMQ (reference sequence). The CDR3 spans 15 residues. The CDR3 region has the DNA TGTGCCAGCAGCTTAGCAGGGGAGAGCACAGATACGCAGTATTTT. Translating gives CASSLAGESTDTQYF.

The chain couples TRBV4-1 to TRBJ2-3; no reliable D call. Germline assignment: CDR1 MGHRA and CDR2 YSYEKL. V was trimmed by 2 bases and J by 5 bases, leaving 26 bases between them. The CDR3 is 19 amino acids. CDR3 region: CASSQRPSTGGYKEDTQYF. CDR3 coding DNA: TGCGCCAGCAGCCAACGTCCCTCGACGGGCGGTTACAAAGAAGATACGCAGTATTTT.

CDR3 loop: CASSFRDNTEAFF. The DNA of the CDR3 is TGCGCCAGCAGTTTCAGGGATAATACTGAAGCTTTCTTT. This chain connects TRBV5-1 to TRBJ1-1, with a tentative D call TRBD1 (5 bases). The CDR3 is 13 amino acids. The germline V gene has CDR1 SGHRS and CDR2 YFSETQ. The V gene lost 5 bases and the J gene lost 5 bases, with 13 bases spanning the gap.

The gene calls are TRBV4-1 and TRBJ2-5, with D tentatively TRBD2 (6 bases). The CDR3 totals 17 residues. CDR1 MGHRA and CDR2 YSYEKL come from the germline V gene. The V end was cut by 5 bases, the J end by 0 bases, with 19 bases between. The CDR3 loop is CASSSGVEGPDQETQYF. The CDR3, as DNA: TGCGCCAGCAGCTCCGGGGTGGAGGGCCCGGACCAAGAGACCCAGTACTTC.

Only one count was recorded for this clone. V and J are TRBV11-1 and TRBJ1-1; unclear D gene. CDR3 size: 13 residues. Trimming removed 4 bases at V and 7 bases at J, with 13 bases between. Germline V gene lookup returns CDR1 SGHAT and CDR2 FQDESV (reference sequence). CDR3 region: CASSYTETIEAFF. The CDR3 bases are TGTGCCAGCAGCTACACAGAGACGATTGAAGCTTTCTTT.

This clone has just one count. The chain links TRBV27 to TRBJ1-5; the match to TRBD1 covers 8 bases. Germline CDR1 is MNHEY and CDR2 is SMNVEV (reference sequence). The CDR3 has 14 amino acids. V lost 5 bases, J lost 7 bases, and 7 bases stayed unmatched. This CDR3 is CASSPDRGGQPQHF. Written as DNA, the CDR3 is TGTGCCAGCAGTCCCGACAGGGGCGGGCAGCCCCAGCATTTT.

The chain has TRBV4-1 and TRBJ1-1; tentative D call: TRBD1 (6 bases). V dropped 6 bases and J dropped 2 bases, with 19 bases sitting between them. This CDR3 is 16 amino acids long. Germline V gives CDR1 MGHRA, CDR2 YSYEKL. CDR3 protein: CASRTGGDRINTEAFF. Written as DNA, the CDR3 is TGCGCCAGCAGGACGGGGGGCGATAGGATCAACACTGAAGCTTTCTTT.

Regarding this clone: Other DNA sequences of this sample code for an identical CDR3. J is TRBJ1-1 and V is TRBV6-5, with a possible D match to TRBD1 (5 bases). The V gene lost 0 bases and the J gene lost 5 bases, with 10 bases spanning the gap. CDR1 is MNHEY, CDR2 SVGAGI, per germline. The CDR3 runs 14 residues. CDR3 loop: CASSYSRGPTEAFF. CDR3 sequence (DNA): TGTGCCAGCAGTTACTCGCGGGGCCCGACTGAAGCTTTCTTT.

The rearrangement uses TRBV29-1 and TRBJ2-2; D is possibly TRBD1 (6 bases). The V end was cut by 3 bases, the J end by 0 bases, with 8 bases between. In germline, CDR1 is SQVTM, CDR2 ANQGSEA. The CDR3 has 14 amino acids. The CDR3 loop reads CSVDRGANTGELFF. CDR3 sequence (DNA): TGCAGCGTTGACAGGGGTGCGAACACCGGGGAGCTGTTTTTT.

This chain joins TRBV27 and TRBJ2-5, with TRBD1 matching over 9 bases. Matching the DNA end better, TRBJ2-7 makes the J call doubtful. The CDR3 covers 16 residues. Germline loops: CDR1 MNHEY, CDR2 SMNVEV (reference sequence). CDR3 loop: CASSLLVTGTGLEQYF. CDR3 nucleotides: TGTGCCAGCAGTTTATTGGTGACGGGGACAGGGCTCGAGCAGTACTTC.

This sequence joins TRBV13 and TRBJ2-1, with unresolved D. The CDR3 contains 13 residues. V shed 4 bases and J shed 10 bases, with 14 bases lying between them. Per germline, CDR1 PRHDT and CDR2 FYEKMQ (reference sequence). The CDR3 is CASSSEVAGEQFF. CDR3 nucleotide sequence: TGTGCCAGCAGCTCCGAGGTTGCCGGCGAGCAGTTCTTC.

The V gene is TRBV4-1, the J gene TRBJ1-2; TRBD1 matches at 8 bases. Germline CDR1 MGHRA, CDR2 YSYEKL. This CDR3 has 15 amino acids. J gave up 8 bases and V 3 bases, and 11 bases lay outside the gene matches. CDR3 sequence reads: CASSHTLQGAMGYTF. The CDR3 DNA follows: TGCGCCAGCAGCCATACGCTTCAGGGGGCCATGGGCTACACCTTC.

The rearrangement links TRBV7-2 to TRBJ2-5; D is undetermined. Trimming stripped 0 bases from V and 2 bases from J, with 1 base between. The CDR3 consists of 12 residues. Germline loops: CDR1 SGHTA, CDR2 FQGNSA. Here the CDR3 DNA reads TGTGCCAGCAGCTTAGCACAAGAGACCCAGTACTTC. Its translation: CASSLAQETQYF.

This clone was seen just once. Here the CDR3 DNA reads TGTGCCAGCACCCGAATGAGACACGACGGGACCGGGGAGCTGTTTTTT. Its protein product is CASTRMRHDGTGELFF. The genes are TRBV27 and TRBJ2-2; D ambiguous. The length of the CDR3 is 16 residues. V was trimmed by 7 bases and J by 5 bases, leaving 20 bases between them. Germline CDR1 and CDR2: MNHEY and SMNVEV (reference sequence).

The chain recombines TRBV5-1 with TRBJ1-2; 10 nucleotides match TRBD1. After removal of 5 bases from V and 2 bases from J, the junction contained 6 bases not matched to a gene. Germline V gene lookup returns CDR1 SGHRS and CDR2 YFSETQ. The CDR3 extends over 15 amino acids. The CDR3 reads CASREGTGANYGYTF. The CDR3 DNA follows: TGCGCCAGCAGGGAGGGGACAGGGGCAAACTATGGCTACACCTTC.

The chain couples TRBV5-4 to TRBJ1-2; the match to TRBD1 covers 7 bases. The germline V gene encodes CDR1 SGHNT and CDR2 YYREEE (reference sequence). Losses at the gene ends were 2 bases for V and 4 bases for J; bases not matched to a gene: 8. This CDR3 has 15 residues. This chain's CDR3 is CASSFPDRLAYGYTF. Here the CDR3 DNA reads TGTGCCAGCAGCTTCCCGGACAGGCTGGCCTATGGCTACACCTTC.

This chain joins TRBV25-1 and TRBJ1-2; D ambiguous. The V end was cut by 3 bases, the J end by 2 bases, with 7 bases between. Germline lookup yields CDR1 MGHDK and CDR2 SYGVNS. CDR3 length equals 13 residues. Here the CDR3 reads CASSDGENYGYTF. CDR3 nucleotides: TGTGCCAGCAGTGACGGGGAGAACTATGGCTACACCTTC.

CDR3 sequence reads: CAISPQGADHEQYF. CDR3 in DNA: TGTGCCATCAGTCCCCAGGGGGCAGATCACGAGCAGTACTTC. V is TRBV10-3 and J is TRBJ2-7; 8 bases line up with TRBD1. This CDR3 has 14 amino acids. V lost 5 bases, J lost 5 bases, and 8 bases stayed unmatched. The V gene's germline CDR1 is ENHRY and CDR2 SYGVKD.

The count of this clone is one. V gene TRBV9 combines with J gene TRBJ1-5; no clear D gene. The germline V and J ends were trimmed by 3 bases and 5 bases, with 12 bases remaining between them. Germline V lookup: CDR1 SGDLS, CDR2 YYNGEE. This CDR3 comprises 14 residues. CDR3 region: CASSATLADQPQHF. CDR3 coding DNA: TGTGCCAGCAGCGCGACACTGGCCGATCAGCCCCAGCATTTT.

The CDR3 region has the DNA TGTGCTAGTGGTTCACCAAAGGGGGGCCAAAATGAGCAGTTCTTC. Translating it yields CASGSPKGGQNEQFF. The rearrangement links TRBV12-5 to TRBJ2-1; D could derive from TRBD1 or TRBD2 (6 bases each). The CDR3 loop spans 15 amino acids. V lost 4 bases, J lost 7 bases, and 17 bases lay in between. Germline-derived CDR1 and CDR2 are LGHNT and FRNRAP.

The gene calls are TRBV4-3 and TRBJ2-7; no firm D call. CDR3 length: 14 amino acids. V was cut by 0 bases and J by 6 bases, with 12 bases left in between. Germline V gives CDR1 LGHNA, CDR2 YSLEER. CDR3 bases: TGCGCCAGCAGCCAAGAATTCCGCCCTCCCGAGCAGTACTTC. This encodes CASSQEFRPPEQYF.

This chain uses TRBV6-4 with TRBJ2-6; a possible D gene is TRBD1 (5 bases). The CDR3 is made up of 18 amino acids. In germline, CDR1 is MRHNA, CDR2 SNTAGT. Trimming removed 4 bases from V and 5 bases from J, with 21 bases in between. Here the CDR3 DNA reads TGTGCCAGCAGTGGTCAGGGCACACGACAAAGTCGGGCCAACGTCCTGACTTTC. Its protein is CASSGQGTRQSRANVLTF.